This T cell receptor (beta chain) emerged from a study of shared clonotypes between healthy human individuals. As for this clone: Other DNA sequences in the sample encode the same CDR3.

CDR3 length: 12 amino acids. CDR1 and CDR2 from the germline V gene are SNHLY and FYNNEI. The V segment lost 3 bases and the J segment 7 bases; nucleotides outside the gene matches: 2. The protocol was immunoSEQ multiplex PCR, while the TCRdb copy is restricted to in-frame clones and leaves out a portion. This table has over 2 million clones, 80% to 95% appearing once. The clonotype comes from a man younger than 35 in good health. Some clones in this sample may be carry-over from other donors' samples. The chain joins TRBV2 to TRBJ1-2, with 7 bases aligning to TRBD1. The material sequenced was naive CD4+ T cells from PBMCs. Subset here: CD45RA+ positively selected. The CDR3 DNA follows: TGTGCCAGCAGTGAGGGACAGTTTGGCTACACCTTC. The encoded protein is CASSEGQFGYTF.